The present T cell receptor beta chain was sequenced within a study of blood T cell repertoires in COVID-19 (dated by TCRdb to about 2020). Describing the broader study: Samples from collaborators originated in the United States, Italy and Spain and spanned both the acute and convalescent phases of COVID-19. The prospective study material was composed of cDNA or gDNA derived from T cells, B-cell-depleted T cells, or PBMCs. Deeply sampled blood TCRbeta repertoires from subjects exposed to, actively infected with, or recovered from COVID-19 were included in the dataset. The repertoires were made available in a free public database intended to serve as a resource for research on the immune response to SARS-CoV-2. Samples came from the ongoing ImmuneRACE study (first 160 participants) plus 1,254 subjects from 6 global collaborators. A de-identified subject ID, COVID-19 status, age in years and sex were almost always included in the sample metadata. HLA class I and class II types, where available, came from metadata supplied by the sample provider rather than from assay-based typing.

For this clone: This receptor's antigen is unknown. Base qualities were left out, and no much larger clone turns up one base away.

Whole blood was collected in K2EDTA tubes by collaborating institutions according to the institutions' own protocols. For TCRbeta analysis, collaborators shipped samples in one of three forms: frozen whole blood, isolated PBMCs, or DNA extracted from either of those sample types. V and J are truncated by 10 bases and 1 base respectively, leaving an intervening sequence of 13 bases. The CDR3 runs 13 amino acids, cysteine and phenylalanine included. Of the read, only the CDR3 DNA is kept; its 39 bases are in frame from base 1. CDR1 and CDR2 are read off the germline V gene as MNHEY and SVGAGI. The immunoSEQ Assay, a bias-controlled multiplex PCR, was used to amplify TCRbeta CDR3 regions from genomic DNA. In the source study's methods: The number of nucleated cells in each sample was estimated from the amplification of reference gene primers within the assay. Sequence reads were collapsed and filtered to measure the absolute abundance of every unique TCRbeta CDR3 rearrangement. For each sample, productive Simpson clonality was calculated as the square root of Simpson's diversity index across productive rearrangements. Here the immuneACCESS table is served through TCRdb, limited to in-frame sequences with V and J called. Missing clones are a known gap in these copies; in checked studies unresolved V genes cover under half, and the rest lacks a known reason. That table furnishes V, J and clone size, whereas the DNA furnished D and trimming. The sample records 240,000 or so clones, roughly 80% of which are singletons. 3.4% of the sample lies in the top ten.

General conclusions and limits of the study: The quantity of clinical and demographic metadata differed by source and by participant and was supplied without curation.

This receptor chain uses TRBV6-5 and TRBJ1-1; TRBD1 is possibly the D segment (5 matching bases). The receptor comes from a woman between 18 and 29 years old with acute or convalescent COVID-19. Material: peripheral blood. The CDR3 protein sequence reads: CATKGLANTEAFF. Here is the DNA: TGTGCCACCAAGGGGTTGGCGAACACTGAAGCTTTCTTT.